The TCR beta chain under discussion was sequenced for a study of CD8 T cell repertoires and HIV-1 epitope variants. Background on the study: Tested: three Gag epitope families, Nef HW9 and YT9. The baseline condition was 1M T cells left uncultured.

CDR1 LNHDA and CDR2 SQIVND come from the germline V gene (reference sequence). The CDR3 length is 16 residues. V trimming: 3 bases; J trimming: 4 bases; junction bases outside the gene matches: 7. Remarks on this clone: Its matching antigen is unknown.

Only in-frame clones appear in the TCRdb table, and some are missing; sequencing was by immunoSEQ multiplex PCR. The sample consists of 4,500 to 6,000 clones, approximately 63% of them appearing once. Sequences were obtained from cultured CD8+ T cells derived from PBMCs. The receptor was isolated from a male donor with HIV. The gene calls are TRBV19 and TRBJ2-7, with 12 bases fitting TRBD2. This chain's CDR3 is CASSISSGRAEYEQYF. CDR3 DNA: TGTGCCAGTAGTATCTCTAGCGGGAGGGCTGAATACGAGCAGTACTTC.